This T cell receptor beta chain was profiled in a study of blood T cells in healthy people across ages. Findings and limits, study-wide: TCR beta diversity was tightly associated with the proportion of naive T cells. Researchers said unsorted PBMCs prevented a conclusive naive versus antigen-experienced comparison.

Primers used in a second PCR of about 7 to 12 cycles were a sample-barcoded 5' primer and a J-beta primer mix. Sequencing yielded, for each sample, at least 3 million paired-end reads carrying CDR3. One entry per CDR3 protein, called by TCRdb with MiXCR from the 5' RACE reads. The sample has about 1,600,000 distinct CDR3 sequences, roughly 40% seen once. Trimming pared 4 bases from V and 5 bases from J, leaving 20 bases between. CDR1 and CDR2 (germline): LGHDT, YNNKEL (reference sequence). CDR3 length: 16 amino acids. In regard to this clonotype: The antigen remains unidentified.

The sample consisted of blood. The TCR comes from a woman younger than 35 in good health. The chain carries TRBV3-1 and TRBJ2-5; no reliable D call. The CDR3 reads CASSPYGRPGRETQYF. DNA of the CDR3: TGTGCCAGCAGCCCTTACGGGCGGCCGGGTCGGGAGACCCAGTACTTC.